This T cell receptor (beta chain) was found in a study of blood T cell repertoires in COVID-19. Profiling relied on immunoSEQ multiplex PCR, and the TCRdb table lists in-frame clones only, not all of them. This table holds 35,000 to 45,000 clones, around 85% found once. The V gene lost 2 bases and the J gene lost 7 bases, with 16 bases spanning the gap. This CDR3 contains 15 residues. Germline V gene sequence: CDR1 SGHDT, CDR2 YYEEEE. The chain joins TRBV5-6 to TRBJ2-1; possibly TRBD2 for D (5 bases). This receptor was obtained from a man between 35 and 55 years old with active COVID-19. The sample taken for sequencing was peripheral blood. This chain's CDR3 is CASSFGRRLGNEQFF. CDR3 DNA: TGTGCCAGCAGCTTTGGCAGGAGGCTAGGAAATGAGCAGTTCTTC. Full variable domain (remainder filled in from reference TRBV5-6 and TRBJ2-1): DAGVTQSPTHLIKTRGQQVTLRCSPKSGHDTVSWYQQALGQGPQFIFQYYEEEERQRGNFPDRFSGHQFPNYSSELNVNALLLGDSALYLCASSFGRRLGNEQFFGPGTRLTVL.